This T cell receptor beta chain was identified in a study of T cells in Graves' hyperthyroidism and ophthalmopathy. In its sample, this clonotype was seen many times. The ends lost 0 bases at V and 0 bases at J; junction bases unmatched: 5. CDR1 SGHRS and CDR2 YFSETQ come from the germline V gene. The CDR3 extends over 17 amino acids. TCR beta CDR3 regions were amplified from RNA transcripts. Researchers ran a first-round RT-PCR on the TCR CDR3 using the HTBI primer set. TCRdb used MiXCR to reprocess the multiplex PCR reads, holding one entry per CDR3 protein. The repertoire consists of under 350,000 distinct CDR3 sequences, with roughly 13% occurring once and the leading ten covering 34%. In making diagnoses, clinical symptoms, serum thyroxine and TRAb, thyroid ultrasound and orbital computed tomography were all used.

This chain uses TRBV5-1 with TRBJ2-1, with 8 bases that match TRBD2. Sequenced material: blood. The source of this sequence is a woman aged 35 to 49 with Graves' ophthalmopathy. CDR3 amino acids: CASSLGERGSSYNEQFF. DNA of the CDR3: TGCGCCAGCAGCTTGGGAGAGCGGGGGAGCTCCTACAATGAGCAGTTCTTC. Using reference TRBV5-1 and TRBJ2-1 for the parts outside the CDR3, the full variable domain is KAGVTQTPRYLIKTRGQQVTLSCSPISGHRSVSWYQQTPGQGLQFLFEYFSETQRNKGNFPGRFSGRQFSNSRSEMNVSTLELGDSALYLCASSLGERGSSYNEQFFGPGTRLTVL.